This TCR beta chain stems from a study of blood T cell repertoires in COVID-19. The overall study: Sites across the United States, Italy and Spain contributed samples from acute and convalescent COVID-19.

CDR3 length: 14 amino acids. Original processing methods: Reference gene primer amplification gave nucleated cell count estimates. Profiled with immunoSEQ multiplex PCR; TCRdb holds only in-frame clones, not every one. D and trimming come from the DNA, and the V and J calls and clone size come from that table. This sample has about 70,000 clones, with under 95% found just once. Sample: peripheral blood. The chain carries TRBV21-1 and TRBJ2-7; the table assigns TRBD2, which was not confirmed against the DNA. TRBV21-1 is a pseudogene locus. The sequence came from a human donor in a cohort sampled during active COVID-19. DNA of the CDR3: TGTGCCAGCAGCATGGGACTAGCCTCCTACGAGCAGTACTTC. It codes for CASSMGLASYEQYF.